Listed below are T cell receptor beta chains from one sample, sequenced in a study of control samples from healthy donors and cancer patients. Sequenced by immunoSEQ multiplex PCR; TCRdb stores in-frame clones only, minus some. Of around 120,000 clones listed, roughly nine tenths were seen once; the top ten hold around 1.1%. Input material: PBMCs. The source of these receptors is a woman between 45 and 60 years old with colorectal cancer. Each CDR3 is given with its conserved first and last residue. A D gene is named only where the DNA matches it firmly. Some rows have no size entry. The others give once, few or many, or a class for an expanded clone.

>TRBV12-3/TRBV12-4|-|TRBJ2-5|TRBD2
TGTGCCAGCAGTTTGGGGAGGGAGGAGACCCAGTACTTC
CASSLGREETQYF
>TRBV2|-|TRBJ1-4|-
TGTGCCAGCAGTGATGGGTTAGCTAATGAAAAACTGTTTTTT
CASSDGLANEKLFF
>TRBV5-1|-|TRBJ2-2|-
TGCGCCAGCAGCTTGGTCGGGACAGGGACCATAGCGGGAGAGGCCGGGGAGCTGTTTTTT
CASSLVGTGTIAGEAGELFF
>TRBV19|-|TRBJ1-5|TRBD1
TGTGCCAGTACCATGGACAGGGAGGAAGGTCAGCCCCAGCATTTT
CASTMDREEGQPQHF
>TRBV5-5|-|TRBJ1-1|-
TGTGCCAGCAGCTTAGTAGCAGGCACTGAAGCTTTCTTT
CASSLVAGTEAFF
>TRBV10-1|-|TRBJ1-1|-
TGCGCCAGCAGTGAATCGAGGGCGGCAGTGAACACTGAAGCTTTCTTT
CASSESRAAVNTEAFF
>TRBV5-1|-|TRBJ2-1|TRBD1
TGCGCCAGCAGCCTGGGGACAGATTACAATGAGCAGTTCTTC
CASSLGTDYNEQFF
>TRBV6-6|few|TRBJ1-5|-
TGTGCCAGCACCCTCGATACAGGGCGAGGACAGCCCCAGCATTTT
CASTLDTGRGQPQHF
>TRBV23-1|-|TRBJ1-5|-
TGCGCCAGCAGTCAATCTCGCGGTCAGCCCCAGCATTTT
CASSQSRGQPQHF
>TRBV7-2|once|TRBJ2-4|-
TGTGCCAGCAGCTTAGCTAGCCCCACTGGGATTCAGTACTTC
CASSLASPTGIQYF
>TRBV3-1/TRBV3-2|-|TRBJ2-5|TRBD2
TGTGCCAGCAGCCAAGGGGGGCGGGGGGCGCAAGAGACCCAGTACTTC
CASSQGGRGAQETQYF
>TRBV15|-|TRBJ1-2|-
TGTGCCACCAGCAGAGGAGGGGGTGAGGGCTACACCTTC
CATSRGGGEGYTF
>TRBV6-5|-|TRBJ2-5|-
TGTGCCAGCACCGACCGGGGTCTCCAAGAGACCCAGTACTTC
CASTDRGLQETQYF
>TRBV19|-|TRBJ1-5|-
TGTGCCAGGGAAAAGGGGAGGGTAAATCAGCCCCAGCATTTT
CAREKGRVNQPQHF
>TRBV27|-|TRBJ2-1|TRBD1
TGTGCCAGCAGTTTAATTTGGGCGGCAGGGGGTTTGAATGAGCAGTTCTTC
CASSLIWAAGGLNEQFF
>TRBV3-1/TRBV3-2|-|TRBJ2-7|TRBD1
TGTGCCAGCTCAACAGGGGTAAGCTCCTACGAGCAGTACTTC
CASSTGVSSYEQYF
>TRBV21-1|-|TRBJ2-7|-
TGTGCCAGCAGCAATTTACCCGGGACAGGGGGCTTCGTATCTTACGAGCAGTACTTC
CASSNLPGTGGFVSYEQYF
>TRBV2|-|TRBJ2-7|-
TGTGCCAGCACCCCCGGGACGGAATCCTACGAGCAGTACTTC
CASTPGTESYEQYF
>TRBV29-1|-|TRBJ2-6|TRBD1
TGCAGCGTTGAGGTAACAGGGGGGAACTCTGGGGCCAACGTCCTGACTTTC
CSVEVTGGNSGANVLTF
>TRBV5-1|-|TRBJ2-7|-
TGCGCCAGCAGCCCACAGACCCCCTACGAGCAGTACTTC
CASSPQTPYEQYF
>TRBV20-1|-|TRBJ1-2|-
TGCAGTGCTAGTGACAACAGGCTGGACTATGGCTACACCTTC
CSASDNRLDYGYTF
>TRBV10-1|-|TRBJ2-6|-
TGCGCCAGCAGTTCAGGGTCTGGGGCCAACGTCCTGACTTTC
CASSSGSGANVLTF
>TRBV9|-|TRBJ2-7|TRBD1
TGTGCCAGCAGCTCGACAGGGGACGAGCAGTACTTC
CASSSTGDEQYF
>TRBV11-3|once|TRBJ2-2|TRBD1
TGTGCCAGCAGCGCGGGACAGGGCCCTAACACCGGGGAGCTGTTTTTT
CASSAGQGPNTGELFF
>TRBV19|-|TRBJ2-2|TRBD1
TGTGCCAGTAGTAGGGGACAGGGCCCCACCGGGGAGCTGTTTTTT
CASSRGQGPTGELFF
>TRBV15|-|TRBJ1-1|-
TGTGCCACCAGCTACGGATTGGGGAGAGGACGTAGAAGGACTGAAGCTTTCTTT
CATSYGLGRGRRRTEAFF
>TRBV28|-|TRBJ2-7|-
TGTGCCAGCAGTTTAGGAGGGGGATCCCCTCCGGGAGAGCAGTACTTC
CASSLGGGSPPGEQYF
>TRBV2|few|TRBJ2-7|-
TGTGCCAGCAGTGGGGACATTCGGAGCTACGAGCAGTACTTC
CASSGDIRSYEQYF
>TRBV5-1|-|TRBJ2-7|TRBD2
TGCGCCAGCAGCCGACGTTACCCGGGGACTAGCGGGAACTTTCCCTACGAGCAGTACTTC
CASSRRYPGTSGNFPYEQYF
>TRBV6-6|once|TRBJ2-3|-
TGTGCCAGCAGGCCGAGGGGGGCCACAGATACGCAGTATTTT
CASRPRGATDTQYF